This entry lists 5 T cell receptor beta chains sequenced from one sample in a study of blood T cells in healthy people across ages. A J-beta primer mix and a sample-barcoded 5' primer were used in a second PCR of about 7 to 12 cycles. Each CDR3 protein gets one entry after TCRdb re-called the 5' RACE reads with MiXCR. Among about 970,000 distinct CDR3 sequences listed, roughly 51% were seen once. The specimen was blood. These receptors all stem from a woman aged 60-75 years in good health.

V usage is TRBV6-6 and J usage is TRBJ1-1, with 7 bases fitting TRBD1. The V gene end was trimmed by 0 bases and the J gene end by 0 bases; junction bases not matched to a gene: 7. Germline CDR1 is MNHNY and CDR2 is SVGAGI (reference sequence). The CDR3 is 17 residues long. This CDR3 reads CASSYSTGTRMNTEAFF. In DNA, the CDR3 is TGTGCCAGCAGTTACTCGACAGGGACGCGGATGAACACTGAAGCTTTCTTT.

In regard to this clonotype: Compared with germline, one end of the junction differs, possibly owing to a read error. The chain is built from TRBV29-1 and TRBJ2-5; 9 bases map to TRBD1. The germline V gene has CDR1 SQVTM and CDR2 ANQGSEA. The CDR3 is 14 amino acids. The CDR3 region has the DNA TGCAGCGTTGTAGGGACAGGGACCCAAGAGAGCCAGTACTTC. Residues: CSVVGTGTQESQYF.

This clonotype has more than one count but fewer than ten. V usage is TRBV6-6 and J usage is TRBJ2-4; D could derive from TRBD1 or TRBD2 (5 bases each). The end of the DNA is better explained by TRBJ2-7, so the J call may be wrong. Germline V gives CDR1 MNHNY, CDR2 SVGAGI (reference sequence). The CDR3 spans 15 residues. This CDR3 is CASSSIRDGSYEQYF. In DNA, the CDR3 is TGTGCCAGCAGTTCGATCCGGGACGGGTCCTACGAGCAGTACTTC.

This chain connects TRBV11-1 to TRBJ2-7, with 9 nucleotides matching TRBD1. Germline V CDR1 and CDR2: SGHAT, FQDESV (reference sequence). This CDR3 contains 15 residues. Trimming removed 5 bases from V and 3 bases from J; junction bases left unmatched: 8. As DNA, the CDR3 is TGTGCCAGCAGCAATGGACAGGGGTGGATCTACGAGCAGTACTTC. It encodes CASSNGQGWIYEQYF.

The table lists this clonotype with a few counts. This chain links TRBV28 with TRBJ2-3; 11 nucleotides match TRBD1. The length of the CDR3 is 16 residues. In germline, CDR1 is MDHEN, CDR2 SYDVKM. After removal of 2 bases from V and 7 bases from J, the junction contained 8 bases not matched to a gene. In DNA, the CDR3 is TGTGCCAGCAGTTTACCCGGGACAGGGGGGTCGAATACGCAGTATTTT. Translating gives CASSLPGTGGSNTQYF.